This T cell receptor (beta chain) was recorded in a study of shared clonotypes between healthy human individuals. Points from the study as a whole: Among donors, the sharing of clonotypes was expected to be influenced by sequencing depth.

In the case of this clone: Its antigen is still unknown.

Germline CDR1 ENHRY, CDR2 SYGVKD. This CDR3 has 15 residues. V shed 2 bases and J shed 2 bases, with 10 bases lying between them. Per the original methods: ImmunoSEQ junction-only sequences lacked quality scores, so their filtering differed. This table comes from immunoSEQ multiplex PCR, and its TCRdb copy is limited to in-frame clones, with some not included. That table gives V, J and clone size, and the DNA gave D and trimming. This table has some 500,000 clones, roughly 95% appearing once. The material sequenced was naive CD4+ T cells sorted from blood. Specified subset: CD45RA+ positively selected. The chain combines TRBV10-3 with TRBJ2-1; D is unresolved. This clonotype originated in a woman aged 25-40 years in good health. The CDR3 coding sequence is TGTGCCATCAGTGAGAAAATAGGGACCTACAATGAGCAGTTCTTC. Translation: CAISEKIGTYNEQFF.